This passage covers 21 T cell receptor beta chains from one sample sequenced in a study of T cell responses to AZD1222 COVID-19 vaccine. Data came from immunoSEQ multiplex PCR; TCRdb stores just in-frame clones and leaves some out. Seen here are nearly 110,000 clones, around 90% observed once, and the top ten hold about 4.8%. This material consisted of peripheral blood, taken on day 0 of AZD1222 vaccination. These receptors were obtained from an adult in good health.

This chain links TRBV3-1 (or the pseudogene TRBV3-2) with TRBJ1-6; D is unresolved. The CDR3 is made up of 16 amino acids. Germline V gives CDR1 LGHDT, CDR2 YNNKEL (reference sequence). V was cut by 2 bases and J by 8 bases, with 16 bases left in between. The CDR3 region has the DNA TGTGCCAGCAGCCAACGGGAAGCCCTGGCCTATTCACCCCTCCACTTT. Translation: CASSQREALAYSPLHF.

The DNA for the CDR3 is TGTGCCAGCAGTGCGTCCAATAGGCCGAGCAATCAGCCCCAGCATTTT. Residues: CASSASNRPSNQPQHF. V usage is TRBV7-9 and J usage is TRBJ1-5; D unclear. This CDR3 is built from 16 residues. Trimming removed 6 bases from V and 1 base from J, with 16 bases in between. The germline V gene has CDR1 SEHNR and CDR2 FQNEAQ (reference sequence).

This clone was counted once. CDR3: CASSQDPTALQGPYGYTF. The CDR3 DNA reads TGTGCCAGCAGCCAAGATCCCACAGCTCTACAGGGGCCTTATGGCTACACCTTC. The rearrangement uses TRBV14 and TRBJ1-2, with 7 bases matching TRBD1. The germline CDR1 and CDR2 sequences are SGHDN and FVKESK. V gave up 0 bases and J gave up 5 bases; unmatched junction bases: 15. The CDR3 spans 18 residues.

J is TRBJ1-1 and V is TRBV6-6; D remains ambiguous. This CDR3 is 12 amino acids long. From germline, CDR1 is MNHNY and CDR2 SVGAGI (reference sequence). Trimming cost V 4 bases and J 5 bases, with 8 bases left between them. The CDR3 is CASSLWVTEAFF. CDR3 DNA sequence: TGTGCCAGCAGTTTATGGGTAACTGAAGCTTTCTTT.

The chain couples TRBV9 to TRBJ1-1, with 11 bases that match TRBD1. The V and J ends lost 4 bases and 11 bases, in that order; junction bases with no gene match: 10. Germline CDR1 reads SGDLS; CDR2 reads YYNGEE. This CDR3 has 14 amino acids. CDR3 sequence reads: CASSNLDRGPGAFF. The CDR3 region has the DNA TGTGCCAGCAGCAATCTGGACAGGGGGCCTGGGGCTTTCTTT.

The chain recombines TRBV3-1 (or the pseudogene TRBV3-2) with TRBJ2-1; 7 nucleotides line up with TRBD2. Germline CDR1 reads LGHDT; CDR2 reads YNNKEL (reference sequence). Trimming removed 0 bases from V and 4 bases from J; junction bases left unmatched: 3. This CDR3 has 15 amino acids. This CDR3 reads CASSQEAGVYNEQFF. Here the CDR3 DNA reads TGTGCCAGCAGCCAAGAGGCGGGGGTATACAATGAGCAGTTCTTC.

This rearrangement joins TRBV19 to TRBJ1-5, with D possibly being TRBD1 (5 bases). V was clipped by 4 bases and J by 5 bases, with 21 bases between them. The CDR3 contains 17 residues. Germline V gene sequence: CDR1 LNHDA, CDR2 SQIVND (reference sequence). The chain's CDR3 is CASSTPPLGLDHQPQHF. CDR3 sequence (DNA): TGTGCCAGTAGTACTCCCCCCCTGGGGCTGGACCATCAGCCCCAGCATTTT.

The chain combines TRBV3-1 (or the pseudogene TRBV3-2) with TRBJ2-7; TRBD1 might be the D (5 bases). CDR3 length: 12 amino acids. Trimming left V 6 bases short and J 7 bases short, with 13 bases between. Germline CDR1 and CDR2: LGHDT and YNNKEL (reference sequence). DNA of the CDR3: TGTGCCAGCAGTCAATCTAAGGGGGAGCAGTACTTC. Protein: CASSQSKGEQYF.

The chain carries TRBV5-4 and TRBJ2-3; a possible D gene is TRBD1 (6 bases). Germline V gene data show CDR1 as SGHNT and CDR2 as YYREEE (reference sequence). V lost 4 bases, J lost 0 bases, and 24 bases lay in between. This CDR3 comprises 19 residues. CDR3 in amino acids: CASSRPLRGLRSSTDTQYF. In DNA, the CDR3 is TGTGCCAGCAGCCGCCCCCTCAGGGGTTTGCGATCTAGCACAGATACGCAGTATTTT.

This chain uses TRBV4-2 with TRBJ2-7; possibly TRBD2 for D (5 bases). CDR1 and CDR2 from the germline V gene are LGHNA and YNFKEQ. Trimming took 1 base from V and 7 from J, leaving 11 bases between them. The CDR3 contains 13 residues. CDR3 DNA: TGTGCCAGCAGCCAAGCGGCCGCGGGTGAGCAGTACTTC. Protein sequence: CASSQAAAGEQYF.

This sequence joins TRBV28 and TRBJ2-1, with D unclear. V lost 7 bases and J 0 bases, leaving 7 bases between the germline ends. The CDR3 extends over 13 amino acids. The V gene's germline CDR1 is MDHEN and CDR2 SYDVKM. CDR3 in amino acids: CASKGPSYNEQFF. CDR3 DNA: TGTGCCAGCAAAGGGCCCTCCTACAATGAGCAGTTCTTC.

V gene TRBV5-1 combines with J gene TRBJ2-2; D gene uncertain. The CDR3 has 17 amino acids. Per germline, CDR1 SGHRS and CDR2 YFSETQ. V was shortened by 0 bases and J by 2 bases, with 14 bases between the two germline ends. CDR3 sequence (DNA): TGCGCCAGCAGCTTGGCTAAAGGACGACCTAACACCGGGGAGCTGTTTTTT. It yields the protein CASSLAKGRPNTGELFF.

The chain employs TRBV5-1 and TRBJ1-2; 9 bases are shared with TRBD1. This CDR3 has 15 amino acids. The J segment lost 2 bases and the V segment lost 2 bases, leaving 4 bases of the junction unmatched. Germline CDR1 reads SGHRS; CDR2 reads YFSETQ. The chain's CDR3 is CASSFQDRGNYGYTF. The CDR3 coding sequence is TGCGCCAGCAGCTTCCAGGACAGGGGCAACTATGGCTACACCTTC. Full variable domain (remainder filled in from reference TRBV5-1 and TRBJ1-2): KAGVTQTPRYLIKTRGQQVTLSCSPISGHRSVSWYQQTPGQGLQFLFEYFSETQRNKGNFPGRFSGRQFSNSRSEMNVSTLELGDSALYLCASSFQDRGNYGYTFGSGTRLTVV.

The chain links TRBV4-1 to TRBJ2-1, with 10 bases aligning to TRBD2. V gave up 6 bases and J gave up 4 bases; unmatched junction bases: 15. This CDR3 comprises 18 residues. Germline V gene sequence: CDR1 MGHRA, CDR2 YSYEKL. The CDR3 loop reads CASRPGTSARRGYNEQFF. CDR3 nucleotides: TGCGCCAGCAGACCGGGGACTAGCGCGAGGAGGGGGTACAATGAGCAGTTCTTC.

The chain carries TRBV7-6 and TRBJ1-3; 7 bases are a match to TRBD1. V lost 0 bases to trimming and J lost 0 bases; unmatched junction nucleotides: 5. This CDR3 is 17 amino acids long. CDR1 is SGHVS and CDR2 is FNYEAQ in the germline V gene. The CDR3 nucleotides read TGTGCCAGCAGCTTAGCGTTGGGACAGAGCTCTGGAAACACCATATATTTT. As protein: CASSLALGQSSGNTIYF.

In nucleotides, the CDR3 is TGTGCCAGCACCCCAGAGGGGGGTCCCTACAATGAGCAGTTCTTC. It translates to CASTPEGGPYNEQFF. The chain uses TRBV27 and TRBJ2-1, with D possibly called TRBD1 or TRBD2 (6 bases each). Per the germline V gene, CDR1 is MNHEY and CDR2 is SMNVEV (reference sequence). Trimming removed 7 bases from V and 2 bases from J, with 15 bases in between. The CDR3 is 15 residues long.

The rearrangement uses TRBV12-5 and TRBJ2-1; 9 positions agree with TRBD2. Germline V CDR1 and CDR2: LGHNT, FRNRAP. The CDR3 covers 16 residues. V trimming: 0 bases; J trimming: 5 bases; junction bases outside the gene matches: 5. The CDR3 nucleotides are TGTGCTAGTGGTTTGGTACTGGCTAGCGGGAACAATGAGCAGTTCTTC. Its translation is CASGLVLASGNNEQFF.

The chain employs TRBV28 and TRBJ1-2; 12 bases are shared with TRBD1. V dropped 3 bases and J dropped 7; count of bases not matched to a gene: 6. The CDR3 contains 15 residues. The germline gives CDR1 MDHEN, CDR2 SYDVKM. The chain's CDR3 is CASSFGTGGFGGYTF. In DNA, the CDR3 is TGTGCCAGCAGTTTTGGGACAGGGGGCTTCGGTGGCTACACCTTC.

This chain links TRBV5-5 with TRBJ2-1; 8 nucleotides line up with TRBD2. Germline CDR1 and CDR2: SGHKS and YYEKEE (reference sequence). The length of the CDR3 is 18 residues. V shed 0 bases and J 0 bases; nucleotides not matched to a gene: 8. This CDR3 is CASSLEGSGASSYNEQFF. CDR3 DNA: TGTGCCAGCAGCTTGGAGGGTAGCGGGGCGAGCTCCTACAATGAGCAGTTCTTC.

CDR3 protein: CASSRTYTGELFF. CDR3 DNA sequence: TGCGCCAGCAGTAGAACGTACACCGGGGAGCTGTTTTTT. The chain recombines TRBV5-1 with TRBJ2-2; no firm D call. The CDR3 is made up of 13 amino acids. CDR1 and CDR2 from the germline V gene are SGHRS and YFSETQ. V shed 5 bases and J shed 3 bases, with 8 bases lying between them.

There are a few counts of this clone. The genes are TRBV13 and TRBJ1-1; D is undetermined. CDR1 and CDR2 (germline): PRHDT, FYEKMQ (reference sequence). The CDR3 totals 14 residues. V was pared by 3 bases and J by 1 base, with 9 bases between. The CDR3 loop reads CASSFGRPNTEAFF. CDR3 coding DNA: TGTGCCAGCAGCTTCGGCAGGCCGAACACTGAAGCTTTCTTT.